This entry concerns a single T cell receptor beta chain. This table comes from immunoSEQ multiplex PCR, and its TCRdb copy is limited to in-frame clones, with some not included. The sample contains about 660,000 clones, about 89% of which appear only once. The sample is drawn from a study of shared T cell receptors in the human thymus. V was shortened by 4 bases and J by 1 base, with 11 bases between the two germline ends. The CDR3 has 14 amino acids. Germline assignment: CDR1 SGHDN and CDR2 FVKESK. These data were also filed under a second study, of human thymus T cells. As that study records: Corrective surgery for congenital heart defects was being performed on the healthy Finnish infants who served as donors. Thymic resections from corrective heart surgery supplied the tissue. Gene usage for V and J segments appeared biased in thymic and blood repertoires. Related research found strongly overlapping thymic repertoires in unrelated individuals.

Source material: thymocytes. This chain joins TRBV14 and TRBJ2-7, with D perhaps TRBD2 (5 bases). The TCR sequence derives from a boy under two years old with a congenital heart defect. The CDR3 DNA follows: TGTGCCAGCAGCCTCGCCGGGGAGTCCTACGAGCAGTACTTC. Translated: CASSLAGESYEQYF.